This T cell receptor beta chain was sequenced for a study of T cell responses to AZD1222 COVID-19 vaccine. Whole-study findings and limits: In a largely white British group with more females than males, clonal diversity was possibly underestimated. Baseline serology detected seropositivity in only five to seven AZD1222 recipients. Spike-wide coverage was observed for vaccine-associated CD4 TCRs, with dominant responses at 160-218 and 743-854.

Here immunoSEQ multiplex PCR was the method, and the copy in TCRdb shows in-frame clones only, minus some. Among about 100,000 clones listed, about nine tenths were seen once. Trimming shortened V by 3 bases and J by 2 bases, and 9 bases separated the two germline ends. CDR3 length: 13 residues. Germline-derived CDR1 and CDR2 are GTSNPN and SVGIG (reference sequence). About this clone itself: Antigen unknown.

The source is an adult in good health. The chain has TRBV30 and TRBJ2-3; D remains unclear. The sample was peripheral blood, taken on day 0 of AZD1222 vaccination. The DNA of the CDR3 is TGTGCCTGGAGCCGTAGTAACACAGATACGCAGTATTTT. Residues: CAWSRSNTDTQYF.